What follows is one T cell receptor beta chain and its context. Its binding antigen is unknown. No base quality values were provided; no much bigger clone lies one nucleotide off. Library generation was performed with RT-PCR. The data were produced on an Illumina HiSeq 2500. TCRdb applied fastp at Q25 and MiXCR to the public reads, then kept only in-frame beta chains. Here each entry gathers all rows of one CDR3 protein and keeps the most common genes and DNA. Counted in this sample were hundreds of thousands of distinct CDR3 sequences; approximately 10% of them appeared once. 9.5% to 12% of the sample is in the top ten clones. The CDR3 holds 14 amino acids from the cysteine to the phenylalanine. The entry retains the CDR3 DNA only, 42 bases that are in frame from base 1. V is clipped by 0 bases and J by 12 bases, and the sequence between their germline boundaries is 18 bases long. From a lookup of the germline V gene (reference sequence), CDR1 and CDR2 are DFQATT and SNEGSKA.

This sample was included in a study of response to subunit inactivated influenza vaccine (dated by TCRdb to between 2018 and 2020). With respect to the entire study: Deep quantitative profiling of the T cell receptor repertoire was used in the study to follow responses to a trivalent subunit inactivated influenza vaccine. General findings and caveats noted by the study authors: The authors proposed that each seasonal influenza vaccination may bring in only a limited number of new T cells.

The sample was also reused in another study, on T cells expressing NK-cell markers. The second publication reports: 5'RACE template switching, by which a universal primer site and unique molecular identifiers were added, was used to make TCR beta cDNA libraries. Roughly 8 donors provided sorted CD3+CD56+NKG2C+, CD3+CD56+NKG2C- and CD3+CD56-NKG2C+ T-cell subsets, whose TCR beta-chain repertoires were profiled. Seven of the eight sequenced donors were HCMV-seropositive and one was HCMV-seronegative. To restrict sorting to alphabetaTCR-expressing T cells, an anti-gammadeltaTCR antibody was added in several experiments. For about 6 donors, the dominant CD3+CD56+NKG2C+ clonotypes were among the top 10 CD8+ clonotypes and accounted for roughly 1.0-8% of CD8+ T cells. Those dominant clonotypes were again the most abundant among CD3+CD56-NKG2C+ cells in a few donors, at about 28.3-65%. Whether the expanded NKG2C-expressing T cell clones were specific for HCMV antigens remained unclear. Randomly selected healthy volunteers, three men and five women, were used as the eight sequenced donors. To determine HCMV serostatus, a commercial ELISA kit was used to detect HCMV-specific IgG in serum. Ficoll density gradient centrifugation was used to isolate peripheral blood mononuclear cells from blood. Bulk peripheral blood T-cell repertoires were additionally sequenced from unsorted PBMC for 5 or 6 donors. cDNA synthesis was primed from the TCR beta constant segment and was followed by two successive PCR amplification steps. Illumina HiSeq 2000/2500, MiSeq or NextSeq was used to sequence libraries as 2 x 150 bp reads. MIGEC was used to demultiplex reads and group reads by UMI, and MiTCR was used to assemble and quantify clonotypes. To exclude erroneous sequences, any TCR cDNA sequence not supported by at least two reads was discarded. The tcR package was used for downstream repertoire analysis, and clonotypes were matched across fractions by CDR3 nucleotide sequence plus V segment. VDJmatch was used to annotate antigen specificity against VDJdb, with one amino acid substitution in CDR3 permitted.

Sequenced material: PBMCs from blood, taken on the day of vaccination. The receptor chain draws on TRBV20-1 and TRBJ2-1; a weak D assignment points to TRBD2 (6 bases agree). The sequence derives from a man aged 50-59 years who received an inactivated influenza vaccine. Donor details come from another sample of the same person, matched by shared clones. The CDR3 protein is CSARDGEELAGQFF. The DNA is as follows: TGCAGTGCTAGAGATGGTGAGGAACTAGCCGGGCAGTTCTTC.